This entry concerns a single T cell receptor (beta chain). The record originates from a study of blood T cell repertoires in COVID-19. About the research overall: Some COVID-19 samples were acute and others convalescent; all came from the United States, Italy and Spain. PBMCs, B-cell-depleted T cells, or T cells were the source of the cDNA or gDNA that made up the material.

This CDR3 is built from 11 residues. Trimming pared 8 bases from V and 9 bases from J, leaving 11 bases between. CDR1 KGHSH and CDR2 LQKENI come from the germline V gene. In the authors' methods: Reference gene primer amplification yielded estimated nucleated cell counts. Assay: immunoSEQ multiplex PCR; the TCRdb copy retains only in-frame clones and omits some. The DNA gave D and trimming, while V, J and clone size come from that table. Here the sample spans about 230,000 clones, approximately 88% being singletons. This sequence was found in a man between 35 and 55 years old with acute or convalescent COVID-19. Material for sequencing was peripheral blood. The J gene is TRBJ2-1, the V gene TRBV18; D is uncertain. The CDR3 nucleotides are TGTGCCAGCGTTAAAGGAGTTGAGCAGTTCTTC. It is translated as CASVKGVEQFF.